These 10 T cell receptor beta chains share one sample of origin, sequenced in a study of response to subunit inactivated influenza vaccine. From the RT-PCR reads, TCRdb called clonotypes with MiXCR, one entry per CDR3 protein. The data contain roughly 190,000 distinct CDR3 sequences, 12% of them singletons. These data were also reused for a study on T cells expressing NK-cell markers. This second study says: Making the TCR beta cDNA relied on 5'RACE template switching with UMIs.

Sequences were derived from CD8+ T cells sorted from PBMCs, sampled about 11 days after vaccination. All receptors derive from a man aged 45-65 years who received an inactivated influenza vaccine.

This clonotype was counted a few times. The genes are TRBV5-6 and TRBJ2-7; the D gene is possibly TRBD1 (6 bases). The length of the CDR3 is 13 residues. The germline V gene has CDR1 SGHDT and CDR2 YYEEEE. Trimming pared 2 bases from V and 1 base from J, leaving 7 bases between. CDR3 region: CASSFRGSYEQYF. In DNA, the CDR3 is TGTGCCAGCAGCTTCAGGGGTTCCTACGAGCAGTACTTC.

The chain employs TRBV4-3 and TRBJ2-2; 8 nucleotides agree with TRBD2. Germline assignment: CDR1 LGHNA and CDR2 YSLEER. CDR3 length: 19 residues. V lost 0 bases to trimming and J lost 4 bases; unmatched junction nucleotides: 13. The CDR3 region has the DNA TGCGCCAGCAGCCAAGAGGTTGGCGGGGGGCTCTGGACCACCGGGGAGCTGTTTTTT. It translates to CASSQEVGGGLWTTGELFF.

This clonotype has only a few counts. The V gene is TRBV3-1, the J gene TRBJ2-5, with D maybe TRBD1 (5 bases). This CDR3 is 14 amino acids long. The germline gives CDR1 LGHDT, CDR2 YNNKEL (reference sequence). V was shortened by 4 bases and J by 1 base, with 10 bases between the two germline ends. This chain's CDR3 is CASSPGHRQETQYF. The CDR3 DNA reads TGTGCCAGCAGCCCAGGACATCGCCAAGAGACCCAGTACTTC.

This clonotype was seen a handful of times. The junction does not match germline at one end; this may be a read error. The rearrangement uses TRBV12-3 or TRBV12-4 and TRBJ1-5; a possible D gene is TRBD1 (6 bases). CDR3 length equals 14 residues. The CDR3 sequence: CASTRGQLNQPQHF. The DNA for the CDR3 is TGTGCCAGCACCCGGGGGCAGTTAAATCAGCCCCAACATTTT.

The chain has TRBV6-2 or TRBV6-3 and TRBJ2-1, with 11 positions matching TRBD1. Germline assignment: CDR1 MNHEY and CDR2 SVGEGT. Trimming took 5 bases from V and 8 from J; bases not matched to a gene: 5. The CDR3 runs to 14 residues. CDR3 sequence: CASSRTGGFDEQFF. The CDR3 DNA sequence: TGTGCCAGCAGTAGGACAGGGGGCTTTGATGAGCAGTTCTTC.

This clonotype turned up a few times. The chain combines TRBV5-1 with TRBJ2-7, with D possibly TRBD1 on 6 matching bases. V was cut by 4 bases and J by 2 bases, with 10 bases left in between. Germline CDR1 SGHRS, CDR2 YFSETQ. CDR3 length equals 13 residues. The chain's CDR3 is CASSHGQTYEQYF. CDR3 coding DNA: TGCGCCAGCAGCCATGGACAGACCTACGAGCAGTACTTC.

This chain connects TRBV10-3 to TRBJ2-3, with TRBD1 matching 12 bases. Germline-derived CDR1 and CDR2 are ENHRY and SYGVKD. This CDR3 contains 16 residues. Trimming removed 6 bases from V and 1 base from J; junction bases left unmatched: 5. DNA of the CDR3: TGTGCCATCAGCCCGGGACAGGGGGCTGGCACAGATACGCAGTATTTT. Its translation: CAISPGQGAGTDTQYF.

This clonotype was recorded a few times. The chain links TRBV10-2 to TRBJ2-7; 11 bases map to TRBD2. The CDR3 runs to 16 residues. Germline V gives CDR1 WSHSY, CDR2 SAAADI. The trim removed 3 bases at V and 2 bases at J, leaving 6 bases unmatched. The CDR3 nucleotides read TGCGCCAGCAGTGAATCAGTAGCGGGGGGGACCTACGAGCAGTACTTC. Amino acid sequence: CASSESVAGGTYEQYF.

This clonotype was observed a handful of times. This chain links TRBV6-2 or TRBV6-3 with TRBJ1-1; D is undetermined. Trimming shortened V by 0 bases and J by 8 bases, and 7 bases separated the two germline ends. The CDR3 totals 12 residues. Per the germline V gene, CDR1 is MNHEY and CDR2 is SVGEGT. DNA for the CDR3: TGTGCCAGCAGTTACTCTTTAAGGGAAGCTTTCTTT. Translation: CASSYSLREAFF.

This clonotype was found a few times. The CDR3 nucleotides are TGTGCCACCAGCAGTTCCACACAGGGGGCGCGGGAGCAGTTCTTC. Protein: CATSSSTQGAREQFF. J is TRBJ2-1 and V is TRBV15, with TRBD1 matching 9 bases. This CDR3 is 15 amino acids long. V trimming: 3 bases; J trimming: 10 bases; junction bases outside the gene matches: 10. CDR1 is LNHNV and CDR2 is YYDKDF in the germline V gene (reference sequence).